The present TCR beta chain was sequenced within a study of T cells in Graves' hyperthyroidism and ophthalmopathy. Amplification yielded TCR beta CDR3 regions, with RNA transcripts as the source. The HTBI primer set served for first-round RT-PCR of the TCR CDR3. MiXCR, run by TCRdb on the multiplex PCR reads, gives a single entry per CDR3 protein. The profile shows approximately 600,000 distinct CDR3 sequences, roughly 17% of them singletons. Points from the study as a whole: Clonotypes that were expanded in thyroid above 0.001 mostly appeared in blood too.

Points on this clonotype: Its target is unknown.

Sequenced input: blood. The receptor's source is a woman aged 30 to 39 with Graves' hyperthyroidism.

The CDR3 coding sequence is TGCAGTGCTGGGCGGCCCGGCCGGGAGCAGTACTTC. Translating it yields CSAGRPGREQYF. This chain links TRBV20-1 with TRBJ2-7; D call uncertain. The V end was cut by 5 bases, the J end by 7 bases, with 15 bases between. Germline V lookup: CDR1 DFQATT, CDR2 SNEGSKA (reference sequence). This CDR3 comprises 12 residues.